This T cell receptor beta chain was recovered during a study of T cells in Graves' hyperthyroidism and ophthalmopathy. Researchers amplified the TCR beta CDR3 regions from RNA transcripts. A set of HTBI primers served as the primers for a first-round RT-PCR of the TCR CDR3. Each CDR3 protein is one row after TCRdb ran MiXCR on the multiplex PCR reads. The data show under 350,000 distinct CDR3 sequences, roughly a fifth seen once. Lactation, pregnancy, other autoimmune disease or uncontrolled infection excluded patients. Fresh peripheral blood, approximately 9.6 ml, yielded the PBMCs. The CDR3 is 15 amino acids. Germline CDR1 is SGHRS and CDR2 is YFSETQ. Trimming stripped 0 bases from V and 7 bases from J, with 14 bases between.

The clonotype originates from a woman in her forties or fifties with Graves' hyperthyroidism. This chain connects TRBV5-1 to TRBJ2-4; D remains ambiguous. Sequenced sample: blood. The DNA for the CDR3 is TGCGCCAGCAGCTTGGGATACAGCGTTGGGAACATTCAGTACTTC. Amino acid sequence: CASSLGYSVGNIQYF.